The clone carrying this T cell receptor (beta chain) showed up just a few times. Its antigen is still unknown. The study gave focal radiation plus ipilimumab CTLA-4 blockade to patients with chemo-refractory metastatic non-small-cell lung cancer. The data stem from a study of radiotherapy plus CTLA-4 blockade in lung cancer. At the level of the study: For 15% to 20% of patients, objective responses occurred, and around 31% had disease control. Broader study findings: Per reports, early blood T cell clone dynamics, plus interferon-beta, forecast response most strongly. An expansion of tumor-derived TCR clones occurred in blood after radiotherapy plus ipilimumab.

Data came from immunoSEQ multiplex PCR; TCRdb stores just in-frame clones and leaves some out. Among 70,000 to 95,000 clones, 70% to 90% were seen once, and the ten largest hold 16%. This CDR3 comprises 13 residues. Looked up from germline, CDR1 is MDHEN and CDR2 is SYDVKM. The V end was cut by 2 bases, the J end by 2 bases, with 7 bases between. This TCR was sampled from a human donor with non-small cell lung cancer that progressed on radiotherapy plus ipilimumab. This specimen was peripheral blood, taken from a patient treated with radiotherapy plus ipilimumab. V and J are TRBV28 and TRBJ2-7; no clear D gene. CDR3 loop: CASSLRHTYEQYF. In DNA form, the CDR3 reads TGTGCCAGCAGTTTACGACATACCTACGAGCAGTACTTC.